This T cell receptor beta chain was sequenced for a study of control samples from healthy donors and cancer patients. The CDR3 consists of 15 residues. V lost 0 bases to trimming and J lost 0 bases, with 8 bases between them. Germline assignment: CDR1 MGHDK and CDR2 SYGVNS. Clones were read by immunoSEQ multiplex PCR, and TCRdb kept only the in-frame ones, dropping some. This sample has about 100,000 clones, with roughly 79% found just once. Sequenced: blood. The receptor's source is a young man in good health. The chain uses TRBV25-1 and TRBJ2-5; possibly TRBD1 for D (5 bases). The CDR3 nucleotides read TGTGCCAGCAGTGAATATAAGGGGTACCAAGAGACCCAGTACTTC. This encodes CASSEYKGYQETQYF. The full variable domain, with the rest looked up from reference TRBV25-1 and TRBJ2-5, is EADIYQTPRYLVIGTGKKITLECSQTMGHDKMYWYQQDPGMELHLIHYSYGVNSTEKGDLSSESTVSRIRTEHFPLTLESARPSHTSQYLCASSEYKGYQETQYFGPGTRLLVL.